Following are 6 T cell receptor beta chains from one sample sequenced in a study of Graves' ophthalmopathy and Graves' hyperthyroidism. From RNA, the CDR3 regions of TCR beta chains were amplified and sequenced. The first-round RT-PCR employed HTBI primers together with the Qiagen OneStep RT-PCR kit. A multiplex PCR was then performed as the second round. TCRdb recomputed calls from the multiplex PCR reads with MiXCR, one row per CDR3 protein. The sample has around 1.1 million distinct CDR3 sequences, about two fifths seen once. Sequencing was done on a sample of peripheral blood or thyroid tissue (not recorded which). The source is an adult man with Graves' hyperthyroidism.

This clonotype was found a few times. Here the CDR3 DNA reads TGTGCCAGCAGCCAGTTCTCAGGGGGCGGATCACCCCTCCACTTT. Encoded protein: CASSQFSGGGSPLHF. This sequence joins TRBV6-5 and TRBJ1-6; 8 bases line up with TRBD1. Germline loops: CDR1 MNHEY, CDR2 SVGAGI. V was pared by 6 bases and J by 10 bases, with 11 bases of the junction left unmatched. This CDR3 is 15 amino acids long.

The V and J genes are TRBV29-1 and TRBJ1-3; 9 bases map to TRBD1. The CDR3 extends over 13 amino acids. CDR1 is SQVTM and CDR2 is ANQGSEA in the germline V gene. Trimming took 8 bases from V and 1 from J; bases not matched to a gene: 3. The CDR3 sequence: CSLDRGSGNTIYF. The CDR3 nucleotides read TGCAGCTTGGACAGGGGTTCTGGAAACACCATATATTTT. The variable domain in full, completed from reference TRBV29-1 and TRBJ1-3, reads SAVISQKPSRDICQRGTSLTIQCQVDSQVTMMFWYRQQPGQSLTLIATANQGSEATYESGFVIDKFPISRPNLTFSTLTVSNMSPEDSSIYLCSLDRGSGNTIYFGEGSWLTVV.

In this sample, this clonotype turned up many times. CDR3 sequence: CASKAGTLGNTIYF. The DNA of the CDR3 is TGTGCCAGCAAGGCCGGGACACTTGGAAACACCATATATTTT. The chain links TRBV13 to TRBJ1-3, with D maybe TRBD1 (6 bases). The ends were cut back, 7 bases at V and 3 bases at J, with 13 bases in the middle. Germline CDR1 reads PRHDT; CDR2 reads FYEKMQ (reference sequence). The CDR3 has 14 amino acids.

The V and J genes are TRBV19 and TRBJ1-6; D not certain. Germline V gene sequence: CDR1 LNHDA, CDR2 SQIVND (reference sequence). V lost 7 bases to trimming and J lost 5 bases, with 6 bases between them. The CDR3 loop spans 12 amino acids. This chain's CDR3 is CASTADNSPLHF. Here the CDR3 DNA reads TGTGCCAGTACGGCAGATAATTCACCCCTCCACTTT.

The chain recombines TRBV29-1 with TRBJ2-7; tentatively, D is TRBD1 (6 bases). V shed 5 bases and J shed 0 bases, with 11 bases lying between them. Germline V gene sequence: CDR1 SQVTM, CDR2 ANQGSEA. This CDR3 is built from 13 residues. In DNA, the CDR3 is TGCAGCGTTCGGCTCAGGGGCTCCTACGAGCAGTACTTC. This sequence encodes CSVRLRGSYEQYF.

The chain recombines TRBV10-2 with TRBJ1-2, with 7 bases matching TRBD1. This CDR3 spans 17 amino acids. The V gene's germline CDR1 is WSHSY and CDR2 SAAADI. After removal of 2 bases from V and 0 bases from J, the junction contained 9 bases not matched to a gene. This chain's CDR3 is CASSEPGQRTPNYGYTF. The DNA for the CDR3 is TGCGCCAGCAGTGAGCCGGGACAGCGGACTCCTAACTATGGCTACACCTTC.